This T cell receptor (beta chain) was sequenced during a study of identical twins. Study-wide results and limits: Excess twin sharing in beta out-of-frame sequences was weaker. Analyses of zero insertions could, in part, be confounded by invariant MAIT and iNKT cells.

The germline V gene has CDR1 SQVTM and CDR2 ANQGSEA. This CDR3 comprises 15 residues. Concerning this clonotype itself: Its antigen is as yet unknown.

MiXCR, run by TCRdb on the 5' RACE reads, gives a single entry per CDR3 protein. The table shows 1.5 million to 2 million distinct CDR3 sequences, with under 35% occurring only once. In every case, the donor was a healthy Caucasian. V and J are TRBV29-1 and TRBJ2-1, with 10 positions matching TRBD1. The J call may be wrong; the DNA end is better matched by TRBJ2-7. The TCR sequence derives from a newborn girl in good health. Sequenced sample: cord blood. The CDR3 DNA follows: TGCAGCGTTGATAGGGACAGGGGTTCCTACAATGAGCAGTACTTC. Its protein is CSVDRDRGSYNEQYF.